This T cell receptor beta chain was recovered during a study of regulatory T cells in long-lasting Graves disease. Losses at the gene ends were 4 bases for V and 5 bases for J; bases not matched to a gene: 5. The CDR3 consists of 13 residues. Germline V CDR1 and CDR2: SGDLS, YYNGEE. The time point denotes: persistent/refractory GD, antithyroid drugs over 5 years with positive TRAb. Generation of the TCR library employed RNA extracted from PBMCs. Investigators report Graves' disease was diagnosed under American Thyroid Association guidelines. Sequencing libraries for TCR beta were prepared with iRepertoire HTBI primers and Arm-PCR of CDR3 regions. TCRdb reprocessed the multiplex PCR reads via MiXCR and lists one record per CDR3 protein. The sample consists of more than 300,000 distinct CDR3 sequences, about 19% of them appearing once.

This chain uses TRBV9 with TRBJ1-1; 7 bases match TRBD1. Sample: peripheral blood mononuclear cells (PBMCs), taken when the disease was refractory, from a patient treated with antithyroid drugs. The origin of this receptor is a female donor with Graves disease. CDR3 in amino acids: CASSFGQETEAFF. The CDR3 coding sequence is TGTGCCAGCAGCTTCGGACAGGAGACTGAAGCTTTCTTT.